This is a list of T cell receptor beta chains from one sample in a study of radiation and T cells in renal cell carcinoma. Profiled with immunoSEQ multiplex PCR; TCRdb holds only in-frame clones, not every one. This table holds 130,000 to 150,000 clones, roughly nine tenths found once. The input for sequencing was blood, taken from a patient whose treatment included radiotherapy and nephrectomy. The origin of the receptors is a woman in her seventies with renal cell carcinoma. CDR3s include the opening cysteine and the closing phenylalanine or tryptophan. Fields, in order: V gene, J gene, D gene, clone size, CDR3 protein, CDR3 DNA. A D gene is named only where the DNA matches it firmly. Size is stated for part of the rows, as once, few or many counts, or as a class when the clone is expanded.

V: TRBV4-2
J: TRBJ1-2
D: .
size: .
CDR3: CASSQDRVRGYTF
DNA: TGTGCCAGCAGCCAAGACAGGGTGCGAGGCTACACCTTC

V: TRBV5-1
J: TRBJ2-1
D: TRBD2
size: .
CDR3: CASSLAPGGRYNEQFF
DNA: TGCGCCAGCAGCTTGGCCCCGGGGGGTAGGTACAATGAGCAGTTCTTC

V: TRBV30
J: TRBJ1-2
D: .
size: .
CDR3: CAWSVRQGNYGYTF
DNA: TGTGCCTGGAGTGTACGCCAGGGAAACTATGGCTACACCTTC

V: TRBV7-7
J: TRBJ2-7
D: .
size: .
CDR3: CASSLQDSSYEQYF
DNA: TGTGCTAGCAGCTTGCAGGACAGCTCCTACGAGCAGTACTTC

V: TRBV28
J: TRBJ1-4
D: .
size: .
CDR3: CASSLQVTNEKLFF
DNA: TGTGCCAGCAGTTTACAAGTCACTAATGAAAAACTGTTTTTT

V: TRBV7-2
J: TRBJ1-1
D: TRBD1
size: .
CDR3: CASSPWTGGNTEAFF
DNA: TGTGCCAGCAGCCCGTGGACAGGGGGGAACACTGAAGCTTTCTTT

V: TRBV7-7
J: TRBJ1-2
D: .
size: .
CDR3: CASRPWERDNYGYTF
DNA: TGTGCTAGCAGACCATGGGAGAGGGACAACTATGGCTACACCTTC

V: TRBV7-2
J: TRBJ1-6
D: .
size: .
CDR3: CASRDVGEGISPLHF
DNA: TGTGCCAGCAGGGACGTCGGGGAGGGGATATCACCCCTCCACTTT

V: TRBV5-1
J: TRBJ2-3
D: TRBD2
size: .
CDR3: CASAQTAGADTQYF
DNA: TGCGCCAGCGCCCAAACAGCGGGGGCAGATACGCAGTATTTT

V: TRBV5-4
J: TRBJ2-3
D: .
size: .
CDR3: CASSLEGPTDTQYF
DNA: TGTGCCAGCAGCTTGGAGGGACCCACAGATACGCAGTATTTT

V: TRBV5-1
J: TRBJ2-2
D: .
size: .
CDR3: CASSFDPTGITGELFF
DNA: TGCGCCAGCAGCTTTGACCCTACAGGGATCACCGGGGAGCTGTTTTTT

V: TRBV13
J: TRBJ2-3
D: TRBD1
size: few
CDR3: CASSLGTGITDTQYF
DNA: TGTGCCAGCAGCCTAGGGACAGGGATCACAGATACGCAGTATTTT

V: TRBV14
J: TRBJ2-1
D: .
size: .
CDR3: CASSQNRKPSYNEQFF
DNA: TGTGCCAGCAGCCAAAACAGGAAACCCTCCTACAATGAGCAGTTCTTC

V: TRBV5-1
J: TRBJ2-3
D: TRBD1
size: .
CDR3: CASSLGTGGTDTQYF
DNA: TGCGCCAGCAGCTTGGGTACAGGGGGAACAGATACGCAGTATTTT

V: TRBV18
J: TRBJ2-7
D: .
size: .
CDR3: CASSPPFPRYEQYF
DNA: TGTGCCAGCTCACCTCCATTCCCCCGGTACGAGCAGTACTTC

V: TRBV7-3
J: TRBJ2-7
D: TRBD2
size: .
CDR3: CASSSSLLAGQDEQYF
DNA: TGTGCCAGCAGCTCGTCCCTACTAGCGGGGCAGGACGAGCAGTACTTC

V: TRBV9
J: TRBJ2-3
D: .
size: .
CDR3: CASSVGAAATDTQYF
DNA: TGTGCCAGCAGCGTAGGGGCCGCGGCCACAGATACGCAGTATTTT

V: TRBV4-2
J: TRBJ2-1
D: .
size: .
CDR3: CASNPGSPSYNEQFF
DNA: TGTGCCAGCAATCCAGGGTCGCCATCCTACAATGAGCAGTTCTTC

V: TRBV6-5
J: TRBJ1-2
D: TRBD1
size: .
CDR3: CASSYLRGRNGYTF
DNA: TGTGCCAGCAGTTATTTAAGGGGGCGCAATGGCTACACCTTC

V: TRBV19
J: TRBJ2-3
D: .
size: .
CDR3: CASSIGPSSTDTQYF
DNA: TGTGCCAGTAGTATAGGGCCTTCTAGCACAGATACGCAGTATTTT

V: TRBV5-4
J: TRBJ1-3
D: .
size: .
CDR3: CASSSGGVRLDRNTIYF
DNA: TGTGCCAGCAGCTCCGGGGGGGTACGCCTAGATCGAAACACCATATATTTT

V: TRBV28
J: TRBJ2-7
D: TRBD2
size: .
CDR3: CASSLSRRRGAVYEQYF
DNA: TGTGCCAGCAGTTTATCTAGGAGGCGGGGGGCCGTGTACGAGCAGTACTTC

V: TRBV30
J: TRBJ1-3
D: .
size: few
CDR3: CAWGRGSVGNTIYF
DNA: TGTGCCTGGGGACGGGGAAGTGTGGGAAACACCATATATTTT

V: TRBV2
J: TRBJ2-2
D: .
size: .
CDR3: CASSVGNTGELFF
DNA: TGTGCCAGCAGTGTAGGGAACACCGGGGAGCTGTTTTTT

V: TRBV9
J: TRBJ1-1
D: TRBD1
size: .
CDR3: CASSARDRGNTEAFF
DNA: TGTGCCAGCAGCGCCCGGGACAGGGGAAACACTGAAGCTTTCTTT

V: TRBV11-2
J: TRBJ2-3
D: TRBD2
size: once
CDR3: CASSLLAGAPNTQYF
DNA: TGTGCCAGCAGCTTGCTAGCGGGGGCCCCTAATACGCAGTATTTT

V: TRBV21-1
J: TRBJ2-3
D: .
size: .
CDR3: CASSSWGLAGSPDTQYF
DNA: TGTGCCAGCAGCTCTTGGGGACTAGCGGGGTCCCCAGATACGCAGTATTTT

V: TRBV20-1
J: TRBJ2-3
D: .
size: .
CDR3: CSAVTGDTQYF
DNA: TGCAGTGCCGTTACCGGGGATACGCAGTATTTT

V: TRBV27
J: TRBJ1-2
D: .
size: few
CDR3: CASSLGGANYGYTF
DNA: TGTGCCAGCAGTTTGGGGGGAGCTAACTATGGCTACACCTTC

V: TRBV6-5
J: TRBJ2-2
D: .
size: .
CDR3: CASSRQATGELFF
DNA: TGTGCCAGCAGCCGACAGGCCACCGGGGAGCTGTTTTTT

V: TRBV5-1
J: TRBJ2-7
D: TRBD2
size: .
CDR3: CASSFSRSGTRAYEQYF
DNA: TGCGCCAGCAGCTTCTCTAGATCTGGGACTAGAGCCTACGAGCAGTACTTC

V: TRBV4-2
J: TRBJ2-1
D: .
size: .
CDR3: CASSLGPGGSYNEQFF
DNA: TGTGCCAGCAGCCTTGGGCCCGGGGGCTCCTACAATGAGCAGTTCTTC

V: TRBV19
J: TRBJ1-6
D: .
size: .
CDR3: CASSLRAGNSPLHF
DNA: TGTGCCAGTAGTCTCAGGGCCGGAAATTCACCCCTCCACTTT